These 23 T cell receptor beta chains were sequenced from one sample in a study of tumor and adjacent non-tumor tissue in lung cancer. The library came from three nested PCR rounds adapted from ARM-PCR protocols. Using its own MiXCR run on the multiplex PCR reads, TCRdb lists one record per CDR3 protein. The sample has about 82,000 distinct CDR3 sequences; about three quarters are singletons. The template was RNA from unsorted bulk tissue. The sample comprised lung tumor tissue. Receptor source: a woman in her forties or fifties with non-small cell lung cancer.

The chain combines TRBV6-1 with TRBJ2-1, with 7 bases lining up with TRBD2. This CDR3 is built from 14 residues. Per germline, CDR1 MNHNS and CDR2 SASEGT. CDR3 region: CDSSEVSGGNEQFF. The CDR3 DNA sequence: TGTGACAGTAGTGAAGTATCGGGAGGTAATGAGCAGTTCTTC.

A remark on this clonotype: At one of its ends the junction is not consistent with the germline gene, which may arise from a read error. DNA for the CDR3: TGTGCCGGCAACTTAGATGGGCGGACCTACGAGCAGTATTTC. It encodes CAGNLDGRTYEQYF. V and J are TRBV11-2 and TRBJ2-7; D is unresolved. Germline-derived CDR1 and CDR2 are SGHAT and FQNNGV. The CDR3 has 14 residues.

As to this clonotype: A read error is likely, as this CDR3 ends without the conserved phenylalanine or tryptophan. This chain's CDR3 is CASSIDSGTDTQYS. CDR3 in DNA: TGTGCCAGCAGCATAGACAGTGGAACAGATACGCAGTATTCT. The genes are TRBV6-2 or TRBV6-3 and TRBJ2-3; D is perhaps TRBD1 (5 bases). V lost 6 bases, J lost 3 bases, and 13 bases lay in between. The CDR3 extends over 14 amino acids. Germline CDR1 and CDR2: MNHEY and SVGEGT.

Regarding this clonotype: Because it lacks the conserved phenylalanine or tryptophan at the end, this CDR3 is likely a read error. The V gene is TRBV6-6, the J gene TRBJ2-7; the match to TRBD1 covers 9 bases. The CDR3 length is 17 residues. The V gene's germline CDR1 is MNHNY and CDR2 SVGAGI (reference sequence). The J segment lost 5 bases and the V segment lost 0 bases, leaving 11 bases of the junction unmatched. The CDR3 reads CASSYSTGTGRRDEQYI. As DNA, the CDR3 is TGTGCCAGCAGTTACTCCACCGGGACAGGGAGAAGGGACGAGCAGTACATC.

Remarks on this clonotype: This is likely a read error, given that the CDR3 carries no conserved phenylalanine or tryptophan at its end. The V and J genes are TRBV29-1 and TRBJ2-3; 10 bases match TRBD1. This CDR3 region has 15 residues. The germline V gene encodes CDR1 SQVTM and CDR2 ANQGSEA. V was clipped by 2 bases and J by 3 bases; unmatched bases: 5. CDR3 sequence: CSVEIRTGGTDTQYL. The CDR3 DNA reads TGCAGCGTTGAAATTCGGACAGGGGGGACAGATACGCAGTATTTG.

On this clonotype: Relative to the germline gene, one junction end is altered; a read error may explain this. CDR3 nucleotides: TGTAGCGTTGTTTCAGAGACAGATAGGCAGTATTTT. It codes for CSVVSETDRQYF. The rearrangement joins TRBV29-1 to TRBJ2-3, with D tentatively TRBD1 or TRBD2 (5 bases each). This CDR3 has 12 amino acids. Looked up from germline, CDR1 is SQVTM and CDR2 is ANQGSEA.

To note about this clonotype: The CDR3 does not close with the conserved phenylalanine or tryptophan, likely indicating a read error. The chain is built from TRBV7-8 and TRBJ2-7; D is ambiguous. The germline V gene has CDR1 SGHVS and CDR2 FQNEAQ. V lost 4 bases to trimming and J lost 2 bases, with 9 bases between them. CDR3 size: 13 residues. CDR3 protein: CASSWIVAYEQYS. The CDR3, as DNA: TGTGCCAGCAGCTGGATAGTAGCCTACGAGCAGTACTCC.

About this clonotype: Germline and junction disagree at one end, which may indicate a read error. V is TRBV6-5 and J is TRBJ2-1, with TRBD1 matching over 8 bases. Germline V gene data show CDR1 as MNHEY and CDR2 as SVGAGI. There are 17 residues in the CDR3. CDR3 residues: CASSYSRQGTGYNEQFF. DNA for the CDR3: TGTGCCAGTAGTTACTCGCGACAGGGGACTGGCTACAATGAGCAGTTCTTC.

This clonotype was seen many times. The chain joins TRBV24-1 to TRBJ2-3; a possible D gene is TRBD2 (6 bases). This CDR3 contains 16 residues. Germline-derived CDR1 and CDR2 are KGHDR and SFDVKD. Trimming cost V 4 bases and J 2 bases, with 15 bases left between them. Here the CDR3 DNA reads TGTGCCACCAGTGACTCCCGGGACTTGCCCACAGATACGCAGTATTTT. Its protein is CATSDSRDLPTDTQYF.

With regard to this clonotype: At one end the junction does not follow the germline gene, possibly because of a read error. Written as DNA, the CDR3 is TGTGCCCGCAGCCGAGCAGGGGGCGCGGGTACCTTC. Its translation is CARSRAGGAGTF. V and J are TRBV7-9 and TRBJ1-2, with 8 bases lining up with TRBD1. Germline CDR1 reads SEHNR; CDR2 reads FQNEAQ (reference sequence). The CDR3 length is 12 residues.

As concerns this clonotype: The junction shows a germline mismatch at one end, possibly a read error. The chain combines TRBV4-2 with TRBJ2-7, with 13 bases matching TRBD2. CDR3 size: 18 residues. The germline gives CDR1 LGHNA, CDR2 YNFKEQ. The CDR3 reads CASSQEGLAGEDHYELYF. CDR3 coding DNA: TGTGCCAGCAGCCAAGAAGGACTAGCGGGAGAAGACCATTACGAGCTGTACTTC.

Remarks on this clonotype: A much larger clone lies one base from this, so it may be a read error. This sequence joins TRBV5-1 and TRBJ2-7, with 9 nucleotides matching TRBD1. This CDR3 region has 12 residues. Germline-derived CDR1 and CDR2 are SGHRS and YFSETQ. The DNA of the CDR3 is TGCGCCAGCAGATTGGACAGGGGAACGCAGTACTTC. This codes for CASRLDRGTQYF. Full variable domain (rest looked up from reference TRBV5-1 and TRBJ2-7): KAGVTQTPRYLIKTRGQQVTLSCSPISGHRSVSWYQQTPGQGLQFLFEYFSETQRNKGNFPGRFSGRQFSNSRSEMNVSTLELGDSALYLCASRLDRGTQYFGPGTRLTVT.

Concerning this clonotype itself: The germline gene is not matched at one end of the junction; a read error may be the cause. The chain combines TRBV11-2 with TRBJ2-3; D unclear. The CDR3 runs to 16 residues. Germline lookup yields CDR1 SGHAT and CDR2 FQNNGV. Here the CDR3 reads CAGSPVCYPLPDTQYF. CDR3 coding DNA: TGTGCCGGCAGTCCAGTGTGTTACCCGCTTCCAGATACGCAGTATTTT.

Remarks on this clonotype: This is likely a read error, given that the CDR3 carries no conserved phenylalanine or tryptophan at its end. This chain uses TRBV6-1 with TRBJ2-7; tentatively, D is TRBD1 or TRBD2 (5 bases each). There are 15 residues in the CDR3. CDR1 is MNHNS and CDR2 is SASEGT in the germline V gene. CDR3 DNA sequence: TGTGCCAGCAGTGAAGGAGGGGCCCTCTCCTACGAACAGTACCTC. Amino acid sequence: CASSEGGALSYEQYL.

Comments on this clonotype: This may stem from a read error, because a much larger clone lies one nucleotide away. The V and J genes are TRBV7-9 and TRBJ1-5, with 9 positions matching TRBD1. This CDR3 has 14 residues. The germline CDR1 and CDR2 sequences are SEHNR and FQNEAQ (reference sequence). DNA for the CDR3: TGTGCCAGCAGCATAGAGACAGGGGGTCAGCCCCGGCATTTT. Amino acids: CASSIETGGQPRHF.

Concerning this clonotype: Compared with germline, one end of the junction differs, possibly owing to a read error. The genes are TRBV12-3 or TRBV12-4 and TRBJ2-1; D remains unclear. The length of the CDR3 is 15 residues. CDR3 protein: CVSTLPEDPYDEQFF. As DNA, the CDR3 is TGTGTCAGCACCTTACCAGAGGACCCCTACGATGAGCAGTTCTTC.

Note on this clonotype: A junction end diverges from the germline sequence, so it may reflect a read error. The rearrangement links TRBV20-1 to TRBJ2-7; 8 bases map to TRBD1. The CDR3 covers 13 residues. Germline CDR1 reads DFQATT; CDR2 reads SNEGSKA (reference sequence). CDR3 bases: TGCAGTGCTAGGGGGACAGGCAACTACAAGCAGTACTTC. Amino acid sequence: CSARGTGNYKQYF.

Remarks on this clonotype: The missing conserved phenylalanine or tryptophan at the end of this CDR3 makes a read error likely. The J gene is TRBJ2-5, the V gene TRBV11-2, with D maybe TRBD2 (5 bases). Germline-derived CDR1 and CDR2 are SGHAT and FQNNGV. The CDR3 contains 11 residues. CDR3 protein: CTSSPAGTQYL. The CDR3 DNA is TGTACCAGCAGCCCCGCGGGGACCCAGTACCTC.

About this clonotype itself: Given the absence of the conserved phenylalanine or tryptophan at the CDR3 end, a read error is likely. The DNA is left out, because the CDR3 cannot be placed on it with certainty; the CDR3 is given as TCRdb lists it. The CDR3 sequence: CANSQERGLGKFI. V is TRBV4-1 and J is TRBJ2-1; the table calls TRBD2, which could not be checked here. Germline V CDR1 and CDR2: MGHRA, YSYEKL. The CDR3 region is 13 residues in length, termini included.

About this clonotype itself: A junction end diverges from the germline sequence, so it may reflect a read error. The CDR3 sequence is CASSQSPFLTEELFF. CDR3 nucleotide sequence: TGTGCCAGCAGTCAATCTCCGTTTCTCACCGAGGAGCTGTTTTTT. V gene TRBV6-5 combines with J gene TRBJ2-2; D is unclear. CDR1 is MNHEY and CDR2 is SVGAGI in the germline V gene. CDR3 size: 15 residues.

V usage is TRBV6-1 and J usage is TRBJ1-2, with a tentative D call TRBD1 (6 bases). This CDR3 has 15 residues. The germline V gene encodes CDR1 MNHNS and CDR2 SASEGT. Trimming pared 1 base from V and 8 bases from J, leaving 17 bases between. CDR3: CASSEVGRGGCGYTF. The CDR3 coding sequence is TGTGCCAGCAGTGAAGTGGGCAGGGGAGGCTGCGGCTACACCTTC.

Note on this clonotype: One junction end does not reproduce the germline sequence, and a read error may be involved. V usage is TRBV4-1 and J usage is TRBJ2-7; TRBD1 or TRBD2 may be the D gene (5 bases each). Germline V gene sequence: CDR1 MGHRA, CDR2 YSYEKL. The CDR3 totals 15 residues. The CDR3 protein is CASNQPGTNSYEQYF. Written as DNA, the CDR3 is TGCGCCAGCAACCAACCCGGGACGAACTCGTATGAGCAGTACTTC.

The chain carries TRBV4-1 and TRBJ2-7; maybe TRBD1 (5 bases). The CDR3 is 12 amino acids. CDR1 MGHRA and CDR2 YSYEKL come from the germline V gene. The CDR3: CVRSRTGYEQYF. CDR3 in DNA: TGCGTCAGAAGCCGAACAGGCTACGAGCAGTACTTC.